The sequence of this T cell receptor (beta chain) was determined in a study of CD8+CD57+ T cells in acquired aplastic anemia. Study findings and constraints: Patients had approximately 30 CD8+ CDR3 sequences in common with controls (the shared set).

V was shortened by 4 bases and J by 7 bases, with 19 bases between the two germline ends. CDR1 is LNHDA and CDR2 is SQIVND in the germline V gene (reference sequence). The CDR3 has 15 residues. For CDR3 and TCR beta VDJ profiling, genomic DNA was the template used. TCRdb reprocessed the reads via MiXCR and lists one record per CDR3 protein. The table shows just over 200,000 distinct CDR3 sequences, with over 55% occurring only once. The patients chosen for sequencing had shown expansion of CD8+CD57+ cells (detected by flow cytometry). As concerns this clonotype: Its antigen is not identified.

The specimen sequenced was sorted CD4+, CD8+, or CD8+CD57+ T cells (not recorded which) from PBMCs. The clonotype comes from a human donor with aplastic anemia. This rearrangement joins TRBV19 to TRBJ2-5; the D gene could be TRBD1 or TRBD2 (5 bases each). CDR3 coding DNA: TGTGCCAGTAGTACCTCCCGCGGGCAGGGTCGGACCCAGTACTTC. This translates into CASSTSRGQGRTQYF.